These 32 T cell receptor beta chains were sequenced from one sample in a study of neurological immune-mediated disorders. Via MiXCR, TCRdb re-called the 5' RACE reads, giving one row per CDR3 protein. The table records 66,000 or so distinct CDR3 sequences, less than 5.5% of them present only once. The specimen was PBMCs. Receptors originate from a woman aged 25 to 39 with multiple sclerosis.

This clonotype was recorded many times. This chain uses TRBV5-6 with TRBJ2-1; D is undetermined. Trimming took off 2 bases at V and 8 bases at J, with 11 bases between the two ends. CDR1 and CDR2 from the germline V gene are SGHDT and YYEEEE. The CDR3 is made up of 13 amino acids. As DNA, the CDR3 is TGTGCCAGCAGCTTTGGCAAGATGGATGAGCAGTTCTTC. Residues: CASSFGKMDEQFF. The complete variable domain, with remaining parts taken from reference TRBV5-6 and TRBJ2-1, reads DAGVTQSPTHLIKTRGQQVTLRCSPKSGHDTVSWYQQALGQGPQFIFQYYEEEERQRGNFPDRFSGHQFPNYSSELNVNALLLGDSALYLCASSFGKMDEQFFGPGTRLTVL.

This clonotype was observed many times. The DNA of the CDR3 is TGCGCCAGCAGCTTGGTTCTAGCGGGGAGCGAGACCCAGTACTTC. Translating it yields CASSLVLAGSETQYF. V and J are TRBV5-1 and TRBJ2-5; 9 bases align to TRBD2. The length of the CDR3 is 15 residues. The V gene end was trimmed by 0 bases and the J gene end by 5 bases; junction bases not matched to a gene: 5. Germline loops: CDR1 SGHRS, CDR2 YFSETQ.

This clonotype was detected many times. This sequence joins TRBV20-1 and TRBJ2-7, with TRBD1 as a possible D gene (5 bases). Germline assignment: CDR1 DFQATT and CDR2 SNEGSKA (reference sequence). CDR3 length: 11 residues. V lost 4 bases and J lost 6, with 10 bases in between. The CDR3 DNA sequence: TGCAGTGCTACACGGACACCCGAGCAGTACTTC. Encoded protein: CSATRTPEQYF.

This clonotype was counted between two and nine times. V gene TRBV5-1 combines with J gene TRBJ1-2; D call uncertain. V was clipped by 4 bases and J by 5 bases, with 18 bases between them. Germline CDR1 and CDR2: SGHRS and YFSETQ. The CDR3 totals 15 residues. This CDR3 reads CASSPDQVSSYGYTF. DNA for the CDR3: TGCGCCAGCAGCCCCGACCAAGTATCGTCATATGGCTACACCTTC.

There are many counts of this clonotype. The chain employs TRBV7-2 and TRBJ1-5, with 7 bases aligning to TRBD1. With 5 bases clipped from V and 5 bases from J, the junction kept 3 bases outside the gene matches. CDR1 is SGHTA, CDR2 FQGNSA, per germline. The CDR3 sequence is 13 residues long. CDR3 sequence (DNA): TGTGCCAGCAGCGGAACAGGGGATCAGCCCCAGCATTTT. Translation gives CASSGTGDQPQHF.

This clonotype has a count of ten or more. V gene TRBV20-1 combines with J gene TRBJ1-2; no definite D call. This CDR3 contains 14 residues. Germline V CDR1 and CDR2: DFQATT, SNEGSKA (reference sequence). V was shortened by 6 bases and J by 5 bases, with 19 bases between the two germline ends. As DNA, the CDR3 is TGCAGTGCCCCCTCGGCCCTAGGGCATTATGGCTACACCTTC. Its translation: CSAPSALGHYGYTF.

This clonotype was observed many times. V gene TRBV5-1 combines with J gene TRBJ1-5, with TRBD1 as a possible D gene (6 bases). Trimming removed 4 bases from V and 6 bases from J, with 11 bases in between. The CDR3 is 13 residues long. Germline values: CDR1 SGHRS, CDR2 YFSETQ. The CDR3 here is CASSGGAGQPQHF. CDR3 DNA sequence: TGCGCCAGCAGCGGGGGGGCTGGTCAGCCCCAGCATTTT. Full variable domain (missing parts from reference TRBV5-1 and TRBJ1-5): KAGVTQTPRYLIKTRGQQVTLSCSPISGHRSVSWYQQTPGQGLQFLFEYFSETQRNKGNFPGRFSGRQFSNSRSEMNVSTLELGDSALYLCASSGGAGQPQHFGDGTRLSIL.

This clonotype has ten or more counts. V and J are TRBV12-3 or TRBV12-4 and TRBJ1-2; D unresolved. This CDR3 spans 13 amino acids. Trimming took 3 bases from V and 2 from J, leaving 7 bases between them. CDR3 bases: TGTGCCAGCAGTTTTCGTTCAAACTATGGCTACACCTTC. It encodes CASSFRSNYGYTF.

The sample holds many counts of this clonotype. The chain recombines TRBV7-8 with TRBJ1-1; TRBD1 matches 8 bases. The CDR3 is 12 residues long. Germline values: CDR1 SGHVS, CDR2 FQNEAQ. The V segment lost 3 bases and the J segment 12 bases; nucleotides outside the gene matches: 6. CDR3 DNA: TGTGCCAGCAGCTTCTCCGGACAGGGAACTTTCTTT. It specifies CASSFSGQGTFF.

This clonotype has only a few counts. This rearrangement joins TRBV12-3 or TRBV12-4 to TRBJ1-5; 8 bases are a match to TRBD1. This CDR3 is 14 amino acids long. The junction had 9 bases not matched to a gene; V was cut back by 1 base and J by 13 bases. CDR3 loop: CASSLGTGLSMQHF. Here the CDR3 DNA reads TGTGCCAGCAGTTTAGGGACAGGGTTGTCCATGCAGCATTTT.

In regard to this clonotype: The conserved final phenylalanine or tryptophan is absent from the CDR3, which likely points to a read error. The genes are TRBV10-1 and TRBJ2-5; D gene ambiguous. Per germline, CDR1 WNHNN and CDR2 SYGVQD (reference sequence). V lost 3 bases and J 3 bases, leaving 8 bases between the germline ends. The CDR3 spans 13 residues. The CDR3 DNA reads as TGCGCCAGCAGTGACGGCCGAGAAGAGACCCAGTACAAC. Its translation: CASSDGREETQYN.

This clonotype was seen repeatedly, ten times or more. This chain joins TRBV5-1 and TRBJ2-5; TRBD1 aligns across 11 bases. CDR3 length equals 14 residues. Trimming at V came to 4 bases and at J to 4 bases, leaving 3 bases not matched to a gene. The V gene's germline CDR1 is SGHRS and CDR2 YFSETQ. The CDR3 DNA is TGCGCCAGCAGCCAAGGGACAGGGGGAGAGACCCAGTACTTC. Translating it yields CASSQGTGGETQYF.

This clonotype has at least ten counts. At one end the junction does not follow the germline gene, possibly because of a read error. The J gene is TRBJ2-5, the V gene TRBV7-7; D remains unclear. Germline CDR1 reads SSHAT; CDR2 reads FNYEAQ (reference sequence). The CDR3 has 16 residues. For the CDR3, the DNA is TGTGCTAGCAGCCCGAGTCTGGGCGCGTGGGGAGAGACCCAGTACTTC. It translates to CASSPSLGAWGETQYF.

This clonotype was recorded at least ten times. J is TRBJ2-5 and V is TRBV3-1; 9 bases align to TRBD2. Germline V gives CDR1 LGHDT, CDR2 YNNKEL (reference sequence). This CDR3 region has 15 residues. Trimming removed 5 bases from V and 4 bases from J; junction bases left unmatched: 8. CDR3 in DNA: TGTGCCAGCAGCTTTCGCCGGGGACTAGCAGAGACCCAGTACTTC. Its protein product is CASSFRRGLAETQYF.

This clonotype was observed at least ten times. CDR3 nucleotides: TGTGCCAGCAGCACCGGGACAGGGCTGCCCACCGGGGAGCTGTTTTTT. Translated: CASSTGTGLPTGELFF. The J gene is TRBJ2-2, the V gene TRBV28; 9 bases fit TRBD1. J gave up 4 bases and V 6 bases, and 9 bases lay outside the gene matches. The germline gives CDR1 MDHEN, CDR2 SYDVKM. This CDR3 comprises 16 residues.

In this sample, this clonotype turned up many times. V is TRBV10-2 and J is TRBJ1-3; no definite D call. CDR1 is WSHSY and CDR2 is SAAADI in the germline V gene. The CDR3 is made up of 14 amino acids. Trimming removed 6 bases at V and 2 bases at J, with 11 bases between. The CDR3 sequence is CASSASSPGNTIYF. In DNA, the CDR3 is TGCGCCAGCAGCGCCTCAAGCCCTGGAAACACCATATATTTT.

The rearrangement joins TRBV29-1 to TRBJ1-1; a possible D gene is TRBD1 (5 bases). There are 12 residues in the CDR3. Germline loops: CDR1 SQVTM, CDR2 ANQGSEA. V lost 7 bases to trimming and J lost 3 bases, with 12 bases between them. The CDR3 region is CSEKGADTEAFF. The CDR3, as DNA: TGCAGCGAGAAAGGGGCGGACACTGAAGCTTTCTTT.

The chain carries TRBV5-6 and TRBJ2-3, with a tentative D call TRBD2 (5 bases). Germline lookup yields CDR1 SGHDT and CDR2 YYEEEE. This CDR3 comprises 14 residues. Trimming pared 0 bases from V and 6 bases from J, leaving 11 bases between. Here the CDR3 reads CASSLGSPGDTQYF. The CDR3 bases are TGTGCCAGCAGCTTGGGATCCCCGGGGGATACGCAGTATTTT.

This clonotype was seen at least ten times. The rearrangement uses TRBV20-1 and TRBJ2-5; TRBD1 matches 7 bases. The CDR3 runs 13 residues. Germline V gene lookup returns CDR1 DFQATT and CDR2 SNEGSKA (reference sequence). J lost 5 bases, V lost 3 bases, and 6 bases had no gene match. CDR3: CSASEGALETQYF. The CDR3 DNA is TGCAGTGCTAGCGAGGGGGCGCTGGAGACCCAGTACTTC.

In its sample, this clonotype was seen a few times. The gene calls are TRBV5-1 and TRBJ1-2; TRBD1 agrees at 8 bases. Trimming took 2 bases from V and 3 from J; bases not matched to a gene: 3. Germline V gene lookup returns CDR1 SGHRS and CDR2 YFSETQ. The CDR3 spans 14 residues. CDR3 sequence reads: CASSLMTGDYGYTF. Here the CDR3 DNA reads TGCGCCAGCAGCTTAATGACAGGGGACTATGGCTACACCTTC.

This sequence joins TRBV6-5 and TRBJ2-2, with 7 nucleotides matching TRBD2. There are 16 residues in the CDR3. Losses at the gene ends were 6 bases for V and 6 bases for J; bases not matched to a gene: 13. Germline V gene lookup returns CDR1 MNHEY and CDR2 SVGAGI. The CDR3 DNA follows: TGTGCCAGCAGAATACCTTTGGGGGGGAAGGCCGGGGAGCTGTTTTTT. This sequence encodes CASRIPLGGKAGELFF.

This clonotype was counted only a few times. A much bigger clone sits one base away, suggesting this may be a read error. The chain's CDR3 is CSAEPGKRGGYTF. CDR3 nucleotides: TGCAGCGCCGAACCTGGAAAAAGGGGTGGCTACACCTTC. V is TRBV29-1 and J is TRBJ1-2, with D perhaps TRBD1 (5 bases). The CDR3 covers 13 residues. CDR1 and CDR2 from the germline V gene are SQVTM and ANQGSEA. Trimming cost V 7 bases and J 7 bases, with 19 bases left between them.

This clonotype was found many times. This chain uses TRBV5-1 with TRBJ2-4, with unresolved D. The V gene lost 5 bases and the J gene lost 5 bases, with 11 bases spanning the gap. This CDR3 region has 13 residues. Germline CDR1 SGHRS, CDR2 YFSETQ. In nucleotides, the CDR3 is TGCGCCAGCAGAGATTGGCGCGAAAACATTCAGTACTTC. Residues: CASRDWRENIQYF.

The CDR3 sequence is CSVPALYGYTF. CDR3 DNA sequence: TGCAGTGTTCCGGCATTATATGGCTACACCTTC. The J gene is TRBJ1-2, the V gene TRBV20-1; D call uncertain. The length of the CDR3 is 11 residues. Germline assignment: CDR1 DFQATT and CDR2 SNEGSKA (reference sequence). Trimming removed 7 bases from V and 5 bases from J, with 11 bases in between.

This clonotype was found many times. V usage is TRBV20-1 and J usage is TRBJ2-2; possible D gene TRBD2, 5 bases. This CDR3 has 18 amino acids. Trimming took 0 bases from V and 0 from J, leaving 17 bases between them. Germline V gene lookup returns CDR1 DFQATT and CDR2 SNEGSKA (reference sequence). Written as DNA, the CDR3 is TGCAGTGCTAGAGACTGGCACACGGCGGGTACGAACACCGGGGAGCTGTTTTTT. It yields the protein CSARDWHTAGTNTGELFF.

The chain has TRBV12-3 or TRBV12-4 and TRBJ2-3; D ambiguous. V lost 2 bases and J lost 0, with 12 bases in between. CDR3 length: 16 residues. CDR3 coding DNA: TGTGCCAGCAGTTTAAGGTCTATATCTAGCACAGATACGCAGTATTTT. Translation gives CASSLRSISSTDTQYF.

This clonotype came up a few times. V usage is TRBV5-1 and J usage is TRBJ2-7; 7 nucleotides align to TRBD1. V dropped 3 bases and J dropped 6; count of bases not matched to a gene: 9. The germline V gene has CDR1 SGHRS and CDR2 YFSETQ. The CDR3 spans 14 residues. CDR3 nucleotide sequence: TGCGCCAGCAGCTCAACAGGGGCGGTCGTCGAGCAGTACTTC. It encodes CASSSTGAVVEQYF.

This clonotype was counted at least ten times. The chain employs TRBV5-1 and TRBJ1-1; no reliable D call. Per the germline V gene, CDR1 is SGHRS and CDR2 is YFSETQ. Trimming stripped 2 bases from V and 3 bases from J, with 14 bases between. The CDR3 contains 15 residues. The CDR3: CASSFSVNLDTEAFF. CDR3 sequence (DNA): TGCGCCAGCAGCTTTTCGGTGAATCTTGACACTGAAGCTTTCTTT. Full variable domain (missing parts from reference TRBV5-1 and TRBJ1-1): KAGVTQTPRYLIKTRGQQVTLSCSPISGHRSVSWYQQTPGQGLQFLFEYFSETQRNKGNFPGRFSGRQFSNSRSEMNVSTLELGDSALYLCASSFSVNLDTEAFFGQGTRLTVV.

This clonotype was recorded at least ten times. The chain uses TRBV5-1 and TRBJ2-7; D uncertain. CDR3 length: 13 residues. V gave up 2 bases and J gave up 0 bases, with 6 bases separating them. Per germline, CDR1 SGHRS and CDR2 YFSETQ. Here the CDR3 DNA reads TGCGCCAGCAGCTTCGCGAGCTCCTACGAGCAGTACTTC. This sequence encodes CASSFASSYEQYF.

The chain employs TRBV20-1 and TRBJ2-5, with 14 positions matching TRBD2. CDR3 length equals 18 residues. Looked up from germline, CDR1 is DFQATT and CDR2 is SNEGSKA (reference sequence). V lost 6 bases and J lost 2; bases outside the gene matches: 14. The CDR3 sequence is CSAQSGTSGGPGQETQYF. In nucleotides, the CDR3 is TGCAGTGCACAGTCCGGGACTAGCGGGGGACCGGGGCAAGAGACCCAGTACTTC.

This clonotype was recorded at least ten times. V gene TRBV6-5 combines with J gene TRBJ1-1, with D possibly matching TRBD1 (5 bases). Looked up from germline, CDR1 is MNHEY and CDR2 is SVGAGI. This CDR3 has 16 amino acids. V lost 2 bases and J 0 bases, leaving 13 bases between the germline ends. The DNA for the CDR3 is TGTGCCAGCAGTTACACCCGACAGAACATGAACACTGAAGCTTTCTTT. Encoded protein: CASSYTRQNMNTEAFF.

This clonotype was seen many times. The chain carries TRBV2 and TRBJ1-2; no definite D call. Trimming removed 2 bases at V and 2 bases at J, with 9 bases between. This CDR3 comprises 14 residues. Germline V CDR1 and CDR2: SNHLY, FYNNEI. The CDR3 coding sequence is TGTGCCAGCAGTGAAACTACAGCGAACTATGGCTACACCTTC. Translating it yields CASSETTANYGYTF.